This TCR beta chain comes out of a study of T cell changes during pregnancy in multiple sclerosis. Data came from immunoSEQ multiplex PCR; TCRdb stores just in-frame clones and leaves some out. The sample yields roughly 61,000 clones, roughly 93% seen once. V lost 3 bases and J lost 5; bases outside the gene matches: 10. Germline lookup yields CDR1 MDHEN and CDR2 SYDVKM. This CDR3 comprises 16 residues. This TCR was sampled from a female donor with multiple sclerosis, enrolled in a pregnancy study. The sample in question was peripheral blood, obtained after pregnancy. The rearrangement uses TRBV28 and TRBJ2-7, with TRBD2 matching 10 bases. The CDR3 DNA is TGTGCCAGCAGTTTCTTAGCGGGAGGTTCCCCACACGAGCAGTACTTC. Its translation is CASSFLAGGSPHEQYF. The variable domain in full, with the rest retrieved from reference TRBV28 and TRBJ2-7, is DVKVTQSSRYLVKRTGEKVFLECVQDMDHENMFWYRQDPGLGLRLIYFSYDVKMKEKGDIPEGYSVSREKKERFSLILESASTNQTSMYLCASSFLAGGSPHEQYFGPGTRLTVT.